The 3 T cell receptor beta chains given below trace back to one sample, sequenced in a study of breast tumors, draining lymph nodes, adjacent tissues. Samples came from axillary lymph nodes draining the breast cancer. Each CDR3 protein gets one entry after TCRdb re-called the multiplex PCR reads with MiXCR. The data show 150,000 or so distinct CDR3 sequences, with about 33% seen just once and about 3.8% held by the top ten. Sequenced: axillary lymph node tissue. The receptors come from a female donor with breast cancer. Some clones in this sample may be carry-over from other donors' samples.

For this clonotype: The CDR3 does not close with the conserved phenylalanine or tryptophan, likely indicating a read error. The limits of the CDR3 on the DNA are not certain, so only TCRdb's listed CDR3 is given. The chain is built from TRBV27 and TRBJ1-4. Termini included, the CDR3 measures 8 amino acids. The V gene's germline CDR1 is MNHEY and CDR2 SMNVEV (reference sequence). The CDR3 spells CASSPTGL.

Points on this clonotype: A much bigger clone sits one base away, suggesting this may be a read error. The conserved phenylalanine or tryptophan normally closing the CDR3 is absent here, so this likely arose from a read error. The limits of the CDR3 on the DNA are not certain, so only TCRdb's listed CDR3 is given. J is TRBJ2-5 and V is TRBV14; TRBD1, the table's D call, was not compared with the DNA. Germline assignment: CDR1 SGHDN and CDR2 FVKESK. The CDR3 spans 13 amino acids, including both terminal residues. CDR3 region: CASSQDLGDRECS.

The V call is TRBV9, the J call TRBJ1-2, with D unresolved. The CDR3 length is 16 residues. Germline-derived CDR1 and CDR2 are SGDLS and YYNGEE. The CDR3 here is CTSSVSQVPSMRGYTF. Written as DNA, the CDR3 is TGTACTAGCAGCGTATCCCAGGTCCCCTCTATGAGGGGCTACACCTTC. Based on the CDR3 plus reference TRBV9 and TRBJ1-2, the full variable domain is DSGVTQTPKHLITATGQRVTLRCSPRSGDLSVYWYQQSLDQGLQFLIQYYNGEERAKGNILERFSAQQFPDLHSELNLSSLELGDSALYFCTSSVSQVPSMRGYTFGSGTRLTVV.